This TCR beta chain was sequenced during a study of brain metastases from non-small cell lung cancer. This CDR3 has 13 residues. Trimming removed 8 bases at V and 0 bases at J, with 10 bases between. Germline V gene sequence: CDR1 MNHEY, CDR2 SVGAGI. TCRdb keeps only in-frame clones here, not all; method: immunoSEQ multiplex PCR. This table has fewer than 9,500 clones, over 80% appearing once. The genes are TRBV6-5 and TRBJ1-1; D is uncertain. The sample taken for sequencing was primary lung tumor tissue. The TCR was taken from a donor at least 40 years old with non-small cell lung cancer. The CDR3 spells CASQRVLNTEAFF. CDR3 bases: TGTGCCAGCCAGCGGGTTCTGAACACTGAAGCTTTCTTT.